This TCR beta chain was retrieved from a study of monozygotic twins with inflammatory bowel disease. Input per TCR library consisted of about 3.5 ug of total RNA. Template switching added UMIs carrying a 6-nucleotide sample barcode. Using the 5' RACE reads, TCRdb records one entry per CDR3 protein without DNA. The sample's table shows more than 350,000 distinct CDR3 sequences. Germline assignment: CDR1 SGHRS and CDR2 YFSETQ. CDR3 length equals 16 residues. The sequenced material came from blood. The TCR sequence derives from a human donor with ulcerative colitis or Crohn's disease, or a healthy co-twin of an affected twin (not recorded which). The chain combines TRBV5-1 with TRBJ2-1; the TCRdb D gene call, TRBD1, has no DNA to confirm it. The CDR3 spells CASSFSTGGAYNEQFF.